Presented here are 21 T cell receptor beta chains from one specimen sequenced in a study of cytomegalovirus exposure and HLA in healthy donors. The PCR made use of 60 Vbeta and 13 Jbeta primers. Clones were sequenced by immunoSEQ multiplex PCR, and TCRdb holds only the in-frame ones, with some missing. The table records 85,000 to 100,000 clones, roughly 73% of them present only once. The sample taken for sequencing was PBMCs. All receptors come from a man between 50 and 59 years old in good health and CMV-seropositive.

The chain joins TRBV7-9 to TRBJ2-5, with TRBD2 matching 7 bases. Germline CDR1 and CDR2: SEHNR and FQNEAQ (reference sequence). Losses at the gene ends were 5 bases for V and 1 base for J; bases not matched to a gene: 4. The CDR3 has 14 residues. The chain's CDR3 is CASSPTSVQETQYF. The DNA of the CDR3 is TGTGCCAGCAGCCCCACTAGCGTCCAAGAGACCCAGTACTTC. Full variable domain (remainder filled in from reference TRBV7-9 and TRBJ2-5): DTGVSQNPRHKITKRGQNVTFRCDPISEHNRLYWYRQTLGQGPEFLTYFQNEAQLEKSRLLSDRFSAERPKGSFSTLEIQRTEQGDSAMYLCASSPTSVQETQYFGPGTRLLVL.

The V and J genes are TRBV7-7 and TRBJ2-7; D gene unclear. The CDR3 sequence is 13 residues long. V dropped 2 bases and J dropped 3 bases, with 8 bases sitting between them. Germline CDR1 reads SSHAT; CDR2 reads FNYEAQ (reference sequence). CDR3 DNA: TGTGCCAGCAGCTTAAGCCCGGTCTACGAGCAGTACTTC. This encodes CASSLSPVYEQYF.

The rearrangement links TRBV30 to TRBJ1-1, with 7 bases matching TRBD1. V lost 2 bases and J lost 0; bases outside the gene matches: 15. This CDR3 spans 18 amino acids. Per the germline V gene, CDR1 is GTSNPN and CDR2 is SVGIG (reference sequence). Here the CDR3 reads CAWSRFGRGLMMNTEAFF. As DNA, the CDR3 is TGTGCCTGGAGTCGTTTCGGCAGGGGGTTAATGATGAACACTGAAGCTTTCTTT.

This clone turned up a few times. V and J are TRBV19 and TRBJ1-4; D is unresolved. CDR1 and CDR2 (germline): LNHDA, SQIVND (reference sequence). This CDR3 contains 14 residues. The V and J ends lost 6 bases and 6 bases respectively, with 14 bases between them. CDR3 in DNA: TGTGCCAGTAGGAGGGATTATGGGGATGAAAAACTGTTTTTT. Encoded protein: CASRRDYGDEKLFF.

This clone was observed a single time. The chain links TRBV19 to TRBJ2-2, with D possibly matching TRBD1 (5 bases). With 3 bases removed from V and 4 bases from J, the gap between germline ends came to 18 bases. CDR1 is LNHDA, CDR2 SQIVND, per germline (reference sequence). The CDR3 covers 17 residues. CDR3 protein: CASSIESGFGATGELFF. The CDR3 DNA reads TGTGCCAGTAGTATTGAGTCGGGCTTTGGGGCCACCGGGGAGCTGTTTTTT.

The chain has TRBV2 and TRBJ1-1; tentative D call: TRBD1 (5 bases). CDR3 length equals 14 residues. In germline, CDR1 is SNHLY, CDR2 FYNNEI. V dropped 3 bases and J dropped 1 base, with 9 bases sitting between them. The CDR3 is CASSDQGRNTEAFF. The CDR3 region has the DNA TGTGCCAGCAGTGATCAGGGCAGGAACACTGAAGCTTTCTTT.

This clone was seen a single time. The V call is TRBV25-1, the J call TRBJ1-2; D might be TRBD1 (6 bases). Germline V CDR1 and CDR2: MGHDK, SYGVNS. The CDR3 loop spans 14 amino acids. V lost 4 bases and J 4 bases, leaving 13 bases between the germline ends. The CDR3 DNA reads as TGTGCCAGCAGTGGGGAAAACAGGGTCTATGGCTACACCTTC. Residues: CASSGENRVYGYTF.

This chain's CDR3 is CAWNPPGGNQPQHF. CDR3 sequence (DNA): TGTGCCTGGAACCCCCCCGGGGGTAATCAGCCCCAGCATTTT. The chain joins TRBV30 to TRBJ1-5; TRBD1 might be the D (5 bases). Germline V gene lookup returns CDR1 GTSNPN and CDR2 SVGIG (reference sequence). The V end was cut by 4 bases, the J end by 4 bases, with 14 bases between. The CDR3 runs 14 residues. The complete variable domain, with remaining parts taken from reference TRBV30 and TRBJ1-5, reads SQTIHQWPATLVQPVGSPLSLECTVEGTSNPNLYWYRQAAGRGLQLLFYSVGIGQISSEVPQNLSASRPQDRQFILSSKKLLLSDSGFYLCAWNPPGGNQPQHFGDGTRLSIL.

The chain carries TRBV7-9 and TRBJ2-5; the D gene is possibly TRBD1 (6 bases). The V and J ends lost 5 bases and 1 base respectively, with 23 bases between them. The germline V gene encodes CDR1 SEHNR and CDR2 FQNEAQ (reference sequence). The CDR3 consists of 18 residues. For the CDR3, the DNA is TGTGCCAGCAGCGAAACTTACAGGGCCACCCGATCCCAAGAGACCCAGTACTTC. Protein: CASSETYRATRSQETQYF. The entire variable domain, with the rest obtained from reference TRBV7-9 and TRBJ2-5, is as follows: DTGVSQNPRHKITKRGQNVTFRCDPISEHNRLYWYRQTLGQGPEFLTYFQNEAQLEKSRLLSDRFSAERPKGSFSTLEIQRTEQGDSAMYLCASSETYRATRSQETQYFGPGTRLLVL.

This chain connects TRBV15 to TRBJ2-3, with D tentatively TRBD2 (7 bases). This CDR3 contains 15 residues. Germline lookup yields CDR1 LNHNV and CDR2 YYDKDF (reference sequence). V was pared by 4 bases and J by 2 bases, with 13 bases between. CDR3 in DNA: TGTGCCACCAGCATGGGGGGGGCCCACACAGATACGCAGTATTTT. Translation: CATSMGGAHTDTQYF. The full variable domain, with the rest looked up from reference TRBV15 and TRBJ2-3, is DAMVIQNPRYQVTQFGKPVTLSCSQTLNHNVMYWYQQKSSQAPKLLFHYYDKDFNNEADTPDNFQSRRPNTSFCFLDIRSPGLGDTAMYLCATSMGGAHTDTQYFGPGTRLTVL.

The rearrangement links TRBV27 to TRBJ2-2, with D possibly matching TRBD1 (6 bases). Per germline, CDR1 MNHEY and CDR2 SMNVEV (reference sequence). Trimming stripped 3 bases from V and 0 bases from J, with 8 bases between. The CDR3 extends over 15 amino acids. The CDR3 sequence: CASSLDRPNTGELFF. CDR3 in DNA: TGTGCCAGCAGTTTGGACAGACCGAACACCGGGGAGCTGTTTTTT.

The V and J genes are TRBV19 and TRBJ1-6; 10 bases match TRBD1. V shed 3 bases, J shed 10 bases, and the junction held 3 bases outside the gene matches. Germline V lookup: CDR1 LNHDA, CDR2 SQIVND (reference sequence). The CDR3 loop spans 14 amino acids. CDR3 in DNA: TGTGCCAGTAGTATCAAGACAGGGGGCTCACCCCTCCACTTT. The encoded protein is CASSIKTGGSPLHF.

The chain combines TRBV5-1 with TRBJ1-2; 7 nucleotides align to TRBD1. CDR1 is SGHRS, CDR2 YFSETQ, per germline. J was trimmed by 9 bases and V by 4 bases; bases with no gene match: 12. The CDR3 covers 14 residues. CDR3 protein: CASSPGTDSGRYTF. Here the CDR3 DNA reads TGCGCCAGCAGCCCGGGGACAGATAGTGGGCGCTACACCTTC.

This clone appeared a single time. V and J are TRBV7-8 and TRBJ2-5; TRBD2 is a possible D gene (6 bases). The closer fit of TRBJ2-7 to the DNA end suggests the J call may be wrong. From germline, CDR1 is SGHVS and CDR2 FQNEAQ. The CDR3 extends over 15 amino acids. Here the CDR3 reads CASSPKPRDLHEQYF. The CDR3 nucleotides read TGTGCCAGCAGCCCGAAGCCCAGGGACTTACACGAGCAGTACTTC.

This chain connects TRBV27 to TRBJ1-2, with D unclear. The CDR3 consists of 14 residues. Trimming removed 8 bases at V and 4 bases at J, with 17 bases between. Germline values: CDR1 MNHEY, CDR2 SMNVEV (reference sequence). CDR3 amino acids: CASADGTAGYGYTF. For the CDR3, the DNA is TGTGCCAGCGCCGACGGAACAGCCGGCTATGGCTACACCTTC.

This clone was observed once. The chain employs TRBV7-9 and TRBJ2-5; D possibly corresponds to TRBD2 (7 bases). In germline, CDR1 is SEHNR, CDR2 FQNEAQ (reference sequence). Trimming took 0 bases from V and 2 from J, leaving 10 bases between them. CDR3 size: 15 residues. CDR3 amino acids: CASSLAGGRQETQYF. CDR3 sequence (DNA): TGTGCCAGCAGCTTAGCGGGGGGGCGGCAAGAGACCCAGTACTTC.

The chain recombines TRBV11-2 with TRBJ2-7; 8 bases are a match to TRBD2. The trim removed 3 bases at V and 7 bases at J, leaving 11 bases unmatched. The germline V gene has CDR1 SGHAT and CDR2 FQNNGV. The CDR3 is made up of 15 amino acids. The chain's CDR3 is CASSFKAGEGLEQYF. The DNA for the CDR3 is TGTGCCAGCAGCTTCAAAGCGGGGGAGGGCTTGGAGCAGTACTTC.

This clone appeared a single time. CDR3 DNA: TGTGCCAGCAGTTCAACCGGGACAGGGGGAAATGAAGCTTTCTTT. Translating gives CASSSTGTGGNEAFF. V and J are TRBV28 and TRBJ1-1; 11 bases agree with TRBD1. Germline V gene data show CDR1 as MDHEN and CDR2 as SYDVKM. Trimming removed 4 bases from V and 7 bases from J; junction bases left unmatched: 8. The CDR3 has 15 amino acids.

The chain links TRBV29-1 to TRBJ2-5; 11 nucleotides line up with TRBD1. The J call is in doubt because the DNA end fits TRBJ2-7 better. The CDR3 spans 14 residues. CDR1 and CDR2 (germline): SQVTM, ANQGSEA. The CDR3 protein is CSVERTGGKDEQYF. Here the CDR3 DNA reads TGCAGCGTTGAAAGGACAGGGGGCAAGGACGAGCAGTACTTC.

The chain combines TRBV7-2 with TRBJ2-7; no reliable D call. V dropped 1 base and J dropped 1 base, with 14 bases sitting between them. Germline CDR1 and CDR2: SGHTA and FQGNSA. CDR3 size: 16 residues. The DNA for the CDR3 is TGTGCCAGCAGCTTAGGGTGGCAGGTCGGTTCCTACGAGCAGTACTTC. Translating it yields CASSLGWQVGSYEQYF. Variable domain in full (rest from reference TRBV7-2 and TRBJ2-7): GAGVSQSPSNKVTEKGKDVELRCDPISGHTALYWYRQSLGQGLEFLIYFQGNSAPDKSGLPSDRFSAERTGGSVSTLTIQRTQQEDSAVYLCASSLGWQVGSYEQYFGPGTRLTVT.

V and J are TRBV5-1 and TRBJ1-1, with 7 bases lining up with TRBD1. CDR1 is SGHRS and CDR2 is YFSETQ in the germline V gene. The trim removed 2 bases at V and 1 base at J, leaving 2 bases unmatched. The CDR3 extends over 14 amino acids. Written as DNA, the CDR3 is TGCGCCAGCAGCTTACAGGGGACGAACACTGAAGCTTTCTTT. Its protein is CASSLQGTNTEAFF.